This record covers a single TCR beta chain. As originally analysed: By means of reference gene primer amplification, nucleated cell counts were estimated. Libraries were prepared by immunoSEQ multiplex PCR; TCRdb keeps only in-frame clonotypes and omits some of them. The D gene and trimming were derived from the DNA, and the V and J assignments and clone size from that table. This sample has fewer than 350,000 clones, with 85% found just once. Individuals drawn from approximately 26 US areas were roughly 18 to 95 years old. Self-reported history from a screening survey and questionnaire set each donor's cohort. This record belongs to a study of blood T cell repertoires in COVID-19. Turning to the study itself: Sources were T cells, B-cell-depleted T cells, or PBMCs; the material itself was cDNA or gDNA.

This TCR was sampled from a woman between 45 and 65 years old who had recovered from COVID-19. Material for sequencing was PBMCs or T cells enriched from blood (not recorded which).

The DNA of the CDR3 is TGTGCCAGCAGTGAATTCGCGGGTAACACCTACAATGAGCAGTTCTTC. This translates into CASSEFAGNTYNEQFF. The chain is built from TRBV6-4 and TRBJ2-1; maybe TRBD2 (5 bases). This CDR3 comprises 16 residues. The V end was cut by 3 bases, the J end by 2 bases, with 14 bases between. The V gene's germline CDR1 is MRHNA and CDR2 SNTAGT.